One sample yielded the 3 T cell receptor beta chains listed below, sequenced in a study of blood T cell repertoires in COVID-19. Profiled with immunoSEQ multiplex PCR; TCRdb holds only in-frame clones, not every one. The table includes a few hundred thousand clones, 70% to 90% detected once. Material: peripheral blood. The source is a woman aged 70-85 years with acute or convalescent COVID-19.

The J gene is TRBJ1-2, the V gene TRBV25-1; 9 bases match TRBD1. Looked up from germline, CDR1 is MGHDK and CDR2 is SYGVNS. The ends lost 3 bases at V and 3 bases at J; junction bases unmatched: 5. CDR3 length: 15 amino acids. The CDR3 DNA reads TGTGCCAGCAGTGACCACGGGACAGGGCACTATGGCTACACCTTC. Its translation: CASSDHGTGHYGYTF.

The rearrangement links TRBV27 to TRBJ2-1; tentative D call: TRBD1 (6 bases). The germline V and J ends were trimmed by 10 bases and 0 bases, with 13 bases remaining between them. Germline CDR1 MNHEY, CDR2 SMNVEV (reference sequence). This CDR3 is 14 amino acids long. Here the CDR3 reads CATRGAGSYNEQFF. Here the CDR3 DNA reads TGTGCCACCAGGGGCGCGGGCTCCTACAATGAGCAGTTCTTC.

V and J are TRBV7-9 and TRBJ2-1; TRBD2 matches 15 bases. The junction had 8 bases not matched to a gene; V was cut back by 5 bases and J by 9 bases. Germline V gene lookup returns CDR1 SEHNR and CDR2 FQNEAQ (reference sequence). This CDR3 contains 16 residues. The CDR3 loop reads CASSPRTSGGGTEQFF. In DNA form, the CDR3 reads TGTGCCAGCAGCCCCCGGACTAGCGGGGGGGGCACTGAGCAGTTCTTC.